The present TCR beta chain was sequenced within a study of CD8+ T cells in alopecia areata. Study context: Oral tofacitinib, 5 to 10 mg twice daily, was given in an open-label trial.

In this sample, this clone turned up a few times. Antigen specificity is unknown. Study-level points and caveats: Uncertainty remains about how baseline CD8+ expansion links to response, with one nonresponder. Among the 100 top clones, expanded CD8+ clones, like scalp clonality, were significantly decreased by tofacitinib. Besides other cells, scalp samples also yield sequences of resident alphabeta T cells from normal skin.

It was cDNA, reverse transcribed from extracted RNA, that served as the sequencing template. Only in-frame clones appear in the TCRdb table, and some are missing; sequencing was by immunoSEQ multiplex PCR. Here the sample spans roughly 64,000 clones, just over 45% being singletons. V gave up 3 bases and J gave up 6 bases, with 9 bases separating them. The CDR3 consists of 13 residues. Germline V gives CDR1 SGDLS, CDR2 YYNGEE. Indicated treatment: oral pan-JAK inhibitor, 5-10 mg twice daily. The rearrangement uses TRBV9 and TRBJ2-2, with no clear D. The clonotype comes from a human donor with alopecia areata. The sample in question was CD8+ T cells sorted from blood, obtained at approximately week 36, from a patient treated with tofacitinib. In DNA, the CDR3 is TGTGCCAGCAGCGCCGAAAGGCCCGGGGAGCTGTTTTTT. Protein: CASSAERPGELFF.